This T cell receptor beta chain is drawn from a study of PD-1 blockade in classical Hodgkin lymphoma. Looking at the study overall: Nivolumab was given intravenously to patients at 3 mg/kg every 2 weeks. Study-wide points: Diminished baseline TCR diversity has been reported in newly diagnosed patients relative to healthy donors. Complete responders matched newly diagnosed patients in baseline diversity.

Remarks on this clone: The antigen remains undetermined.

V lost 6 bases, J lost 6 bases, and 35 bases lay in between. Germline assignment: CDR1 LGHNT and CDR2 FRNRAP. The CDR3 loop spans 20 amino acids. The data were produced by immunoSEQ multiplex PCR, yet TCRdb's version contains in-frame clones alone and is incomplete. The sample includes roughly 8,000 clones, around 90% of them seen just once. Described time point: cycle 4 day 1 (C4D1), after six to seven weeks of nivolumab. Each and every patient relapsed after autologous stem cell transplantation, and patients got differing brentuximab vedotin exposure. J is TRBJ1-2 and V is TRBV12-5; D is perhaps TRBD1 (5 bases). Sequencing used peripheral blood mononuclear cells (PBMCs), obtained before the fourth cycle of nivolumab. This receptor was taken from a human donor with classical Hodgkin lymphoma. The CDR3 DNA reads as TGTGCTAGTGGGGCCCAATCCAACCGGGACGGGTTTCCGTGGGCTGATGGCTACACCTTC. Encoded protein: CASGAQSNRDGFPWADGYTF.